A single sample gave rise to the 27 T cell receptor beta chains below, sequenced in a study of blood T cell repertoires in COVID-19. Sequenced by immunoSEQ multiplex PCR; TCRdb stores in-frame clones only, minus some. This table has 120,000 or so clones, 80% to 90% appearing once. Sequencing input: peripheral blood. The receptors here all came from a human donor in a cohort sampled during active COVID-19.

V gene TRBV29-1 combines with J gene TRBJ2-1, with D maybe TRBD2 (6 bases). V dropped 4 bases and J dropped 8 bases, with 9 bases sitting between them. The CDR3 has 11 amino acids. Per germline, CDR1 SQVTM and CDR2 ANQGSEA. In DNA, the CDR3 is TGCAGCGTTGCACGGGGGTATGAGCAGTTCTTC. It is translated as CSVARGYEQFF.

The V gene is TRBV11-2, the J gene TRBJ2-1; the match to TRBD2 covers 7 bases. Germline V CDR1 and CDR2: SGHAT, FQNNGV. V shed 6 bases and J 7 bases; nucleotides not matched to a gene: 12. The CDR3 is 15 residues long. This CDR3 reads CASRKWGGSVNEQFF. The CDR3 region has the DNA TGTGCCAGCAGGAAATGGGGGGGGTCGGTGAATGAGCAGTTCTTC.

This rearrangement joins TRBV3-1 (or the pseudogene TRBV3-2) to TRBJ2-3; D gene ambiguous. The CDR3 loop spans 15 amino acids. V lost 4 bases and J lost 0, with 11 bases in between. Germline V CDR1 and CDR2: LGHDT, YNNKEL (reference sequence). DNA for the CDR3: TGTGCCAGCAGCCCTTCTGTGGCTAGCACAGATACGCAGTATTTT. Amino acid sequence: CASSPSVASTDTQYF.

The chain carries TRBV3-1 (or the pseudogene TRBV3-2) and TRBJ1-1; no clear D gene. The CDR3 has 13 residues. Trimming stripped 2 bases from V and 10 bases from J, with 14 bases between. Germline V lookup: CDR1 LGHDT, CDR2 YNNKEL (reference sequence). This CDR3 reads CASSQIDGEGAFF. The CDR3 DNA is TGTGCCAGCAGCCAAATTGACGGGGAAGGAGCTTTCTTT.

The chain joins TRBV6-5 to TRBJ2-7; 9 bases fit TRBD1. Germline V CDR1 and CDR2: MNHEY, SVGAGI. Trimming at V came to 6 bases and at J to 9 bases, leaving 12 bases not matched to a gene. The CDR3 length is 14 residues. The CDR3 protein is CASRTWDRVSRQYF. CDR3 DNA sequence: TGTGCCAGCAGGACTTGGGACAGGGTATCTAGGCAGTACTTC.

In its sample, this clone ranks as medium-sized (0.01 to 0.1%). Other nucleotide sequences from this sample produce the same CDR3. J is TRBJ2-1 and V is TRBV24-1; possible D gene TRBD2, 6 bases. Germline V gene data show CDR1 as KGHDR and CDR2 as SFDVKD. Trimming removed 5 bases from V and 5 bases from J, with 6 bases in between. The CDR3 is made up of 12 amino acids. This CDR3 reads CATSGGDNEQFF. As DNA, the CDR3 is TGTGCCACCAGTGGGGGGGACAATGAGCAGTTCTTC.

J is TRBJ1-4 and V is TRBV5-8; D call uncertain. Trimming removed 2 bases at V and 8 bases at J, with 10 bases between. There are 13 residues in the CDR3. CDR1 and CDR2 (germline): SGHTS, YDEGEE. CDR3 DNA sequence: TGTGCCAGCAGCTTCCCAGGCAGCGAAAAACTGTTTTTT. This encodes CASSFPGSEKLFF. The variable domain in full, completed from reference TRBV5-8 and TRBJ1-4, reads EAGVTQSPTHLIKTRGQQATLRCSPISGHTSVYWYQQALGLGLQFLLWYDEGEERNRGNFPPRFSGRQFPNYSSELNVNALELEDSALYLCASSFPGSEKLFFGSGTQLSVL.

The rearrangement joins TRBV5-6 to TRBJ1-1, with a tentative D call TRBD1 (6 bases). CDR3 length: 15 amino acids. Germline CDR1 SGHDT, CDR2 YYEEEE. Between the trimmed V and J ends, which lost 3 bases and 3 bases, there was a span of 15 bases. The CDR3 nucleotides read TGTGCCAGCAGCTCGGGCGGGGGCGCGTACACTGAAGCTTTCTTT. This translates into CASSSGGGAYTEAFF.

This chain uses TRBV18 with TRBJ1-3, with 7 nucleotides matching TRBD1. CDR1 and CDR2 from the germline V gene are KGHSH and LQKENI. V was pared by 3 bases and J by 0 bases, with 8 bases of the junction left unmatched. The CDR3 has 17 amino acids. CDR3: CASSPPTGRASGNTIYF. The CDR3, as DNA: TGTGCCAGCTCACCCCCGACAGGGCGCGCCTCTGGAAACACCATATATTTT.

This rearrangement joins TRBV2 to TRBJ2-1, with TRBD2 matching over 9 bases. The germline CDR1 and CDR2 sequences are SNHLY and FYNNEI. The CDR3 spans 15 residues. With 8 bases clipped from V and 0 bases from J, the junction kept 5 bases outside the gene matches. CDR3 residues: CASVLRGGSYNEQFF. DNA for the CDR3: TGTGCCAGCGTTTTGCGGGGGGGCTCCTACAATGAGCAGTTCTTC. The full variable domain, in which reference TRBV2 and TRBJ2-1 provide the parts outside the CDR3, is EPEVTQTPSHQVTQMGQEVILRCVPISNHLYFYWYRQILGQKVEFLVSFYNNEISEKSEIFDDQFSVERPDGSNFTLKIRSTKLEDSAMYFCASVLRGGSYNEQFFGPGTRLTVL.

The gene calls are TRBV5-1 and TRBJ1-2; 9 positions agree with TRBD1. CDR1 and CDR2 from the germline V gene are SGHRS and YFSETQ. Trimming cost V 4 bases and J 0 bases; bases outside gene matches: 4. The CDR3 consists of 15 residues. The CDR3 bases are TGCGCCAGCAGCCAAACAGGGGGCCCTAACTATGGCTACACCTTC. This gives the protein CASSQTGGPNYGYTF.

This clone was picked up a small number of times. The J gene is TRBJ1-3, the V gene TRBV11-2; TRBD1 is a possible D gene (5 bases). Trimming cost V 4 bases and J 0 bases, with 10 bases left between them. This CDR3 spans 15 amino acids. Germline V gives CDR1 SGHAT, CDR2 FQNNGV. The CDR3 DNA reads TGTGCCAGCAGCTCGCAGGGTAGCTCTGGAAACACCATATATTTT. Translating gives CASSSQGSSGNTIYF.

This clone was observed a handful of times. The chain is built from TRBV4-3 and TRBJ2-3; D not certain. The CDR3 has 16 residues. V dropped 0 bases and J dropped 1 base, with 11 bases sitting between them. CDR1 and CDR2 (germline): LGHNA, YSLEER. The CDR3 region has the DNA TGCGCCAGCAGCCAAGATGGTCTAGGCGGCACAGATACGCAGTATTTT. Residues: CASSQDGLGGTDTQYF.

The V gene is TRBV12-5, the J gene TRBJ1-6; D is uncertain. The CDR3 length is 13 residues. V lost 5 bases and J lost 7, with 9 bases in between. CDR1 is LGHNT, CDR2 FRNRAP, per germline. CDR3 nucleotide sequence: TGTGCTAGTGGTCCGCGGGTCAATTCACCCCTCCACTTT. It codes for CASGPRVNSPLHF.

The chain uses TRBV5-8 and TRBJ2-7; tentative D call: TRBD1 (5 bases). CDR1 and CDR2 (germline): SGHTS, YDEGEE. The CDR3 is made up of 16 amino acids. Trimming left V 0 bases short and J 5 bases short, with 18 bases between. The CDR3 DNA follows: TGTGCCAGCAGCTTGGCCCCCGAGCGTTTACAGGACGAGCAGTACTTC. Encoded protein: CASSLAPERLQDEQYF.

This chain connects TRBV7-2 to TRBJ1-2, with 7 positions matching TRBD1. The germline CDR1 and CDR2 sequences are SGHTA and FQGNSA. V gave up 3 bases and J gave up 4 bases; unmatched junction bases: 5. The CDR3 sequence is 14 residues long. The CDR3 coding sequence is TGTGCCAGCAGCTTCCAGGGGGGTTTCTATGGCTACACCTTC. Translation: CASSFQGGFYGYTF.

The genes are TRBV4-1 and TRBJ2-7; 12 nucleotides agree with TRBD2. Looked up from germline, CDR1 is MGHRA and CDR2 is YSYEKL. V shed 0 bases and J 4 bases; nucleotides not matched to a gene: 7. The CDR3 runs to 17 residues. The CDR3 DNA reads TGCGCCAGCAGCCAAGATTCTAGCGGACTAGCGGGGTACGAGCAGTACTTC. It specifies CASSQDSSGLAGYEQYF.

J is TRBJ2-7 and V is TRBV6-1, with 13 nucleotides matching TRBD2. Trimming at V came to 4 bases and at J to 4 bases, leaving 7 bases not matched to a gene. The CDR3 extends over 16 amino acids. The germline V gene encodes CDR1 MNHNS and CDR2 SASEGT. The CDR3 region has the DNA TGTGCCAGCAGTGCCCATACTAGCGGGAGGGGGTACGAGCAGTACTTC. Protein sequence: CASSAHTSGRGYEQYF.

This chain connects TRBV13 to TRBJ2-1; 13 bases line up with TRBD2. The germline CDR1 and CDR2 sequences are PRHDT and FYEKMQ (reference sequence). This CDR3 contains 16 residues. V lost 5 bases, J lost 5 bases, and 6 bases stayed unmatched. The CDR3 DNA follows: TGTGCCAGCAGCCGTACCGGGACTAGCGGGGACAATGAGCAGTTCTTC. Encoded protein: CASSRTGTSGDNEQFF. Based on the CDR3 plus reference TRBV13 and TRBJ2-1, the full variable domain is AAGVIQSPRHLIKEKRETATLKCYPIPRHDTVYWYQQGPGQDPQFLISFYEKMQSDKGSIPDRFSAQQFSDYHSELNMSSLELGDSALYFCASSRTGTSGDNEQFFGPGTRLTVL.

As for this clone: Other DNA sequences in this specimen translate into the identical CDR3. The V gene is TRBV10-2, the J gene TRBJ2-5; 14 bases agree with TRBD2. From germline, CDR1 is WSHSY and CDR2 SAAADI. J was trimmed by 5 bases and V by 8 bases; bases with no gene match: 7. This CDR3 region has 15 residues. The CDR3 region has the DNA TGCGCCAGCCGACTAGCGGGGGGGCTCGGGGAGACCCAGTACTTC. As protein: CASRLAGGLGETQYF.

The chain is built from TRBV25-1 and TRBJ1-2; TRBD1 might be the D (6 bases). Germline CDR1 reads MGHDK; CDR2 reads SYGVNS. The CDR3 sequence is 12 residues long. Trimming left V 8 bases short and J 3 bases short, with 10 bases between. This chain's CDR3 is CASWTVYYGYTF. Written as DNA, the CDR3 is TGTGCCAGCTGGACAGTATACTATGGCTACACCTTC.

This rearrangement joins TRBV5-1 to TRBJ1-5; D might be TRBD1 (5 bases). Germline-derived CDR1 and CDR2 are SGHRS and YFSETQ. Trimming cost V 0 bases and J 3 bases, with 10 bases left between them. This CDR3 is 15 amino acids long. The CDR3 spells CASSLEGQNNQPQHF. The CDR3 DNA sequence: TGCGCCAGCAGCTTGGAGGGGCAGAACAATCAGCCCCAGCATTTT.

V usage is TRBV5-4 and J usage is TRBJ2-2; a possible D gene is TRBD2 (5 bases). Per the germline V gene, CDR1 is SGHNT and CDR2 is YYREEE (reference sequence). V was trimmed by 3 bases and J by 6 bases, leaving 12 bases between them. There are 14 residues in the CDR3. CDR3 bases: TGTGCCAGCAGCTCCGCCGGAGGCTCCGGGGAGCTGTTTTTT. Encoded protein: CASSSAGGSGELFF.

The CDR3 DNA is TGTGCCAGTAACCCCCTGACAGGGAACACTGAAGCTTTCTTT. Translated: CASNPLTGNTEAFF. The chain links TRBV19 to TRBJ1-1, with a possible D match to TRBD1 (6 bases). Trimming took 7 bases from V and 1 from J, leaving 13 bases between them. Per germline, CDR1 LNHDA and CDR2 SQIVND (reference sequence). CDR3 size: 14 residues.

This clone came up once. Sequence at one end of the junction differs from germline and may be a read error. The CDR3 is CASSHSGQYNYGYTF. In DNA form, the CDR3 reads TGTGCCAGCAGTCACTCGGGGCAGTATAACTATGGCTACACCTTC. The rearrangement uses TRBV6-7 and TRBJ1-2; weak D call: TRBD1 (5 bases). TRBV6-7 is assigned to the ORF class and has an uncertain function. This CDR3 has 15 amino acids.

The V gene is TRBV2, the J gene TRBJ2-3, with TRBD2 as a possible D gene (5 bases). V lost 7 bases and J 3 bases, leaving 14 bases between the germline ends. The germline CDR1 and CDR2 sequences are SNHLY and FYNNEI. CDR3 length: 14 residues. CDR3 bases: TGTGCCAGCACGGCCGGGGTGGGAACAGATACGCAGTATTTT. Its protein is CASTAGVGTDTQYF.

This clone has only one observation. The V call is TRBV3-1 (or the pseudogene TRBV3-2), the J call TRBJ2-2, with 10 positions matching TRBD2. V trimming: 4 bases; J trimming: 2 bases; junction bases outside the gene matches: 10. The CDR3 is 18 residues long. Germline lookup yields CDR1 LGHDT and CDR2 YNNKEL (reference sequence). CDR3 DNA: TGTGCCAGCAGCCCCCGTTTAGCGGGGGGCCACAACACCGGGGAGCTGTTTTTT. Its translation is CASSPRLAGGHNTGELFF.